This is a list of T cell receptor beta chains from one sample in a study of T cell responses to AZD1222 COVID-19 vaccine. Method: immunoSEQ multiplex PCR; TCRdb's copy keeps in-frame clones and lacks some. The sample shows 75,000 to 100,000 clones, around nine tenths of them seen only once. The specimen was peripheral blood, collected on day 0 of AZD1222 vaccination. These receptor sequences come from an adult in good health. Both conserved end residues are part of each CDR3. Fields, in order: clone size, D gene, J gene, V gene, CDR3 protein, CDR3 DNA. D genes are given only for firm matches. A clone size is listed for some rows: how often the clone was seen (once, few, many), or a class if it is expanded.

clone_size: once
d_call: NA
j_call: TRBJ2-5
v_call: TRBV2
cdr3_aa: CANRRGATSRTQYF
cdr3_nt: TGTGCCAACAGGAGAGGGGCTACAAGTAGGACCCAGTACTTC

clone_size: many
d_call: TRBD1
j_call: TRBJ1-5
v_call: TRBV7-2
cdr3_aa: CASSKGQGVGPQHF
cdr3_nt: TGTGCCAGCAGCAAAGGACAGGGAGTTGGGCCCCAGCATTTT

clone_size: NA
d_call: NA
j_call: TRBJ1-2
v_call: TRBV5-1
cdr3_aa: CASSLQGSGGYTF
cdr3_nt: TGCGCCAGCAGCCTCCAGGGATCAGGCGGCTACACCTTC

clone_size: NA
d_call: NA
j_call: TRBJ1-2
v_call: TRBV4-1
cdr3_aa: CASSQGRFGYTF
cdr3_nt: TGCGCCAGCAGCCAAGGTCGGTTCGGCTACACCTTC

clone_size: NA
d_call: TRBD1
j_call: TRBJ2-1
v_call: TRBV5-1
cdr3_aa: CASSFALYRGSYNEQFF
cdr3_nt: TGCGCCAGCAGCTTCGCTCTTTACAGGGGCTCCTACAATGAGCAGTTCTTC

clone_size: NA
d_call: NA
j_call: TRBJ1-1
v_call: TRBV27
cdr3_aa: CASSLKSNTEAFF
cdr3_nt: TGTGCCAGCAGTTTGAAAAGTAACACTGAAGCTTTCTTT

clone_size: once
d_call: TRBD2
j_call: TRBJ2-2
v_call: TRBV14
cdr3_aa: CASSQDLGAGSYTGELFF
cdr3_nt: TGTGCCAGCAGCCAAGATCTGGGAGCGGGGTCCTACACCGGGGAGCTGTTTTTT

clone_size: NA
d_call: TRBD1
j_call: TRBJ1-3
v_call: TRBV29-1
cdr3_aa: CSVQGASGNTIYF
cdr3_nt: TGCAGCGTTCAGGGGGCCTCTGGAAACACCATATATTTT

clone_size: NA
d_call: NA
j_call: TRBJ1-4
v_call: TRBV15
cdr3_aa: CATSRDGWQGGEKLFF
cdr3_nt: TGTGCCACCAGCAGAGATGGGTGGCAGGGTGGGGAAAAACTGTTTTTT

clone_size: NA
d_call: NA
j_call: TRBJ1-1
v_call: TRBV3-1/TRBV3-2
cdr3_aa: CASSQVSTVVYTEAFF
cdr3_nt: TGTGCCAGCAGCCAAGTGTCCACGGTAGTTTACACTGAAGCTTTCTTT

clone_size: NA
d_call: NA
j_call: TRBJ1-2
v_call: TRBV29-1
cdr3_aa: CSVEEPGIYGYTF
cdr3_nt: TGCAGCGTTGAAGAGCCAGGGATCTATGGCTACACCTTC

clone_size: NA
d_call: TRBD2
j_call: TRBJ2-1
v_call: TRBV5-5
cdr3_aa: CASSFPWLADSPHNEQFF
cdr3_nt: TGTGCCAGCAGTTTTCCTTGGCTAGCGGATTCACCCCACAATGAGCAGTTCTTC

clone_size: NA
d_call: NA
j_call: TRBJ1-1
v_call: TRBV20-1
cdr3_aa: CSARVGPGAFF
cdr3_nt: TGCAGTGCTAGAGTAGGGCCGGGGGCTTTCTTT

clone_size: NA
d_call: NA
j_call: TRBJ1-5
v_call: TRBV7-2
cdr3_aa: CASSLGRRDQPQHF
cdr3_nt: TGTGCCAGCAGCTTAGGCAGGAGGGACCAGCCCCAGCATTTT

clone_size: NA
d_call: NA
j_call: TRBJ2-7
v_call: TRBV25-1
cdr3_aa: CASRLGSSYEQYF
cdr3_nt: TGTGCCAGCAGGCTAGGGAGTTCCTACGAGCAGTACTTC

clone_size: NA
d_call: NA
j_call: TRBJ2-3
v_call: TRBV7-3
cdr3_aa: CASNGPGTDTQYF
cdr3_nt: TGTGCCAGCAACGGACCCGGCACTGATACGCAGTATTTT

clone_size: NA
d_call: TRBD2
j_call: TRBJ2-1
v_call: TRBV3-1/TRBV3-2
cdr3_aa: CASSPAGGPNEQFF
cdr3_nt: TGTGCCAGCAGCCCAGCGGGGGGTCCTAATGAGCAGTTCTTC

clone_size: NA
d_call: TRBD1
j_call: TRBJ2-1
v_call: TRBV5-1
cdr3_aa: CASSRSTGESYNEQFF
cdr3_nt: TGCGCCAGCAGCAGATCCACAGGGGAATCCTACAATGAGCAGTTCTTC

clone_size: NA
d_call: NA
j_call: TRBJ2-7
v_call: TRBV4-1
cdr3_aa: CASSQEKQGYEQYF
cdr3_nt: TGCGCCAGCAGCCAGGAAAAACAGGGCTACGAGCAGTACTTC

clone_size: NA
d_call: NA
j_call: TRBJ1-2
v_call: TRBV4-1
cdr3_aa: CASSRRLYYGYTF
cdr3_nt: TGCGCCAGCAGCCGCAGGCTTTACTATGGCTACACCTTC

clone_size: NA
d_call: NA
j_call: TRBJ2-5
v_call: TRBV27
cdr3_aa: CASSPTGNQETQYF
cdr3_nt: TGTGCCAGCAGCCCGACGGGTAACCAAGAGACCCAGTACTTC

clone_size: NA
d_call: NA
j_call: TRBJ2-1
v_call: TRBV7-7
cdr3_aa: CASSPDGGNEQFF
cdr3_nt: TGTGCTAGCAGCCCGGATGGGGGTAATGAGCAGTTCTTC

clone_size: NA
d_call: NA
j_call: TRBJ1-1
v_call: TRBV2
cdr3_aa: CASRMDRNTEAFF
cdr3_nt: TGTGCCAGCAGGATGGACAGGAACACTGAAGCTTTCTTT

clone_size: NA
d_call: TRBD1
j_call: TRBJ2-7
v_call: TRBV30
cdr3_aa: CAWKEQGANYEQYF
cdr3_nt: TGTGCCTGGAAGGAACAGGGGGCGAACTACGAGCAGTACTTC

clone_size: once
d_call: NA
j_call: TRBJ1-4
v_call: TRBV4-2
cdr3_aa: CASSQSGLSEKLFF
cdr3_nt: TGTGCCAGCAGCCAATCAGGGTTGTCTGAAAAACTGTTTTTT

clone_size: once
d_call: TRBD1
j_call: TRBJ1-1
v_call: TRBV14
cdr3_aa: CASSTRTGGLGAEAFF
cdr3_nt: TGTGCCAGCAGCACTCGGACAGGTGGACTCGGAGCTGAAGCTTTCTTT

clone_size: NA
d_call: NA
j_call: TRBJ1-6
v_call: TRBV30
cdr3_aa: CAHRTSSSYNSPLHF
cdr3_nt: TGTGCCCATCGGACCTCTAGCTCCTATAATTCACCCCTCCACTTT

clone_size: NA
d_call: NA
j_call: TRBJ1-1
v_call: TRBV1
cdr3_aa: CTSSQNEAEPLGPEAFF
cdr3_nt: TGCACCAGCAGCCAAAATGAGGCAGAACCGCTGGGCCCTGAAGCTTTCTTT

clone_size: NA
d_call: TRBD1
j_call: TRBJ2-5
v_call: TRBV7-2
cdr3_aa: CASRDPGGEETQYF
cdr3_nt: TGTGCCAGCCGCGACCCAGGGGGCGAAGAGACCCAGTACTTC

clone_size: NA
d_call: NA
j_call: TRBJ1-2
v_call: TRBV5-1
cdr3_aa: CASSEGRVRGYTF
cdr3_nt: TGCGCCAGCAGTGAGGGTAGGGTTCGTGGCTACACCTTC

clone_size: NA
d_call: NA
j_call: TRBJ1-6
v_call: TRBV15
cdr3_aa: CATSRDQVQNSPLHF
cdr3_nt: TGTGCCACCAGCAGAGATCAGGTTCAGAATTCACCCCTCCACTTT

clone_size: NA
d_call: NA
j_call: TRBJ1-2
v_call: TRBV20-1
cdr3_aa: CSARVGYGYTF
cdr3_nt: TGCAGTGCTAGAGTTGGCTATGGCTACACCTTC

clone_size: once
d_call: TRBD1
j_call: TRBJ2-7
v_call: TRBV20-1
cdr3_aa: CSAGGDRGSYEQYF
cdr3_nt: TGCAGTGCTGGTGGGGACAGGGGTTCCTACGAGCAGTACTTC

clone_size: NA
d_call: TRBD1
j_call: TRBJ2-1
v_call: TRBV2
cdr3_aa: CASLGQGILHEQFF
cdr3_nt: TGTGCCAGCTTAGGACAGGGAATACTCCATGAGCAGTTCTTC

clone_size: NA
d_call: NA
j_call: TRBJ1-1
v_call: TRBV5-6
cdr3_aa: CASSIDGTEAFF
cdr3_nt: TGTGCCAGCAGCATCGACGGCACTGAAGCTTTCTTT

clone_size: NA
d_call: NA
j_call: TRBJ2-1
v_call: TRBV3-1/TRBV3-2
cdr3_aa: CASSPASIYNEQFF
cdr3_nt: TGTGCCAGCAGCCCGGCCAGTATCTACAATGAGCAGTTCTTC

clone_size: NA
d_call: NA
j_call: TRBJ1-1
v_call: TRBV10-2
cdr3_aa: CASSESPQPRDTEAFF
cdr3_nt: TGCGCCAGCAGTGAGTCACCCCAGCCGAGGGACACTGAAGCTTTCTTT

clone_size: NA
d_call: NA
j_call: TRBJ2-7
v_call: TRBV5-1
cdr3_aa: CASSLATVSYEQYF
cdr3_nt: TGCGCCAGCAGCTTGGCCACGGTCTCCTACGAGCAGTACTTC

clone_size: NA
d_call: NA
j_call: TRBJ1-1
v_call: TRBV6-5
cdr3_aa: CASSKGDLNTEAFF
cdr3_nt: TGTGCCAGCAGTAAGGGGGACCTGAACACTGAAGCTTTCTTT

clone_size: NA
d_call: TRBD1
j_call: TRBJ1-1
v_call: TRBV5-6
cdr3_aa: CASSLGQGRIETEAFF
cdr3_nt: TGTGCCAGCAGCTTGGGACAGGGCCGTATCGAGACTGAAGCTTTCTTT

clone_size: NA
d_call: NA
j_call: TRBJ1-2
v_call: TRBV6-5
cdr3_aa: CASSYGRGDGYTF
cdr3_nt: TGTGCCAGCAGTTACGGGCGGGGGGATGGCTACACCTTC

clone_size: NA
d_call: NA
j_call: TRBJ1-2
v_call: TRBV9
cdr3_aa: CASSVGQTNYGYTF
cdr3_nt: TGTGCCAGCAGCGTAGGACAGACTAACTATGGCTACACCTTC

clone_size: NA
d_call: NA
j_call: TRBJ2-7
v_call: TRBV7-9
cdr3_aa: CASSLGGYSYEQYF
cdr3_nt: TGTGCCAGCAGCTTAGGCGGATACTCCTACGAGCAGTACTTC

clone_size: NA
d_call: NA
j_call: TRBJ2-3
v_call: TRBV11-3
cdr3_aa: CASSLDTILTDTQYF
cdr3_nt: TGTGCCAGCAGCTTAGATACTATACTCACAGATACGCAGTATTTT

clone_size: NA
d_call: NA
j_call: TRBJ1-2
v_call: TRBV6-2/TRBV6-3
cdr3_aa: CASSDPDSYNYGYTF
cdr3_nt: TGTGCCAGCAGCGACCCCGACAGCTACAACTATGGCTACACCTTC

clone_size: NA
d_call: NA
j_call: TRBJ1-5
v_call: TRBV2
cdr3_aa: CARGGLQRNQPQHF
cdr3_nt: TGTGCCAGGGGGGGCCTACAGAGGAATCAGCCCCAGCATTTT

clone_size: NA
d_call: NA
j_call: TRBJ1-1
v_call: TRBV2
cdr3_aa: CASSPLAGQNTEAFF
cdr3_nt: TGTGCCAGCAGTCCCCTCGCGGGACAGAACACTGAAGCTTTCTTT

clone_size: NA
d_call: NA
j_call: TRBJ2-3
v_call: TRBV14
cdr3_aa: CASSPLLSTDTQYF
cdr3_nt: TGTGCCAGCAGCCCCCTGCTGAGCACAGATACGCAGTATTTT

clone_size: NA
d_call: NA
j_call: TRBJ1-6
v_call: TRBV6-2/TRBV6-3
cdr3_aa: CASSSGQGVSPLHF
cdr3_nt: TGTGCCAGCAGTTCGGGCCAAGGAGTGTCACCCCTCCACTTT

clone_size: NA
d_call: TRBD1
j_call: TRBJ2-7
v_call: TRBV4-1
cdr3_aa: CASSQEATGGAYEQYF
cdr3_nt: TGCGCCAGCAGCCAAGAGGCGACAGGGGGCGCATACGAGCAGTACTTC

clone_size: NA
d_call: TRBD1
j_call: TRBJ1-4
v_call: TRBV4-1
cdr3_aa: CASSRPTGGKEKLFF
cdr3_nt: TGCGCCAGCAGCCGCCCGACAGGGGGAAAAGAAAAACTGTTTTTT

clone_size: NA
d_call: NA
j_call: TRBJ1-1
v_call: TRBV18
cdr3_aa: CASSPQGKNTEAFF
cdr3_nt: TGTGCCAGCTCACCCCAGGGGAAGAACACTGAAGCTTTCTTT

clone_size: NA
d_call: NA
j_call: TRBJ1-3
v_call: TRBV6-1
cdr3_aa: CASSEGATGGSGNTIYF
cdr3_nt: TGTGCCAGCAGTGAAGGGGCTACGGGGGGCTCTGGAAACACCATATATTTT

clone_size: few
d_call: TRBD1
j_call: TRBJ1-1
v_call: TRBV25-1
cdr3_aa: CASSARDRYEAEAFF
cdr3_nt: TGTGCCAGCAGTGCCCGGGACAGGTATGAGGCTGAAGCTTTCTTT

clone_size: NA
d_call: NA
j_call: TRBJ1-4
v_call: TRBV18
cdr3_aa: CASSPLSAANEKLFF
cdr3_nt: TGTGCCAGCTCACCACTTTCTGCAGCTAATGAAAAACTGTTTTTT

clone_size: NA
d_call: NA
j_call: TRBJ1-1
v_call: TRBV2
cdr3_aa: CASSPALGDIKAFF
cdr3_nt: TGTGCCAGCAGTCCCGCTTTAGGGGATATAAAAGCTTTCTTT

clone_size: NA
d_call: NA
j_call: TRBJ2-6
v_call: TRBV29-1
cdr3_aa: CSVSSGSGANVLTF
cdr3_nt: TGCAGCGTCTCAAGTGGCTCCGGGGCCAACGTCCTGACTTTC